Detailed here is one T cell receptor beta chain. Its antigen is undetermined. PCR employed 60 Vbeta and 13 Jbeta primers. Generated by immunoSEQ multiplex PCR, the TCRdb table keeps only in-frame clones and is missing some. The sample holds more than 150,000 clones, about 80% seen once. The data belong to a study of cytomegalovirus exposure and HLA in healthy donors. Across the whole study: Around four fifths of 350 to 400 genotyped donors fell in the Caucasian-associated ancestry cluster. Findings and limits, study-wide: There were 160 or so TCR beta chains listed as cytomegalovirus-associated.

Sample: PBMCs. The receptor comes from a woman in her forties or fifties in good health and CMV-seropositive.

CDR3 nucleotides: TGTGCCAGCAGCTTAGACAGGTCGGGCTACACCTTC. It translates to CASSLDRSGYTF. The chain has TRBV7-9 and TRBJ1-2; the D gene is possibly TRBD1 (5 bases). Trimming shortened V by 1 base and J by 8 bases, and 8 bases separated the two germline ends. This CDR3 contains 12 residues. Germline CDR1 reads SEHNR; CDR2 reads FQNEAQ (reference sequence). The full variable domain, in which reference TRBV7-9 and TRBJ1-2 provide the parts outside the CDR3, is DTGVSQNPRHKITKRGQNVTFRCDPISEHNRLYWYRQTLGQGPEFLTYFQNEAQLEKSRLLSDRFSAERPKGSFSTLEIQRTEQGDSAMYLCASSLDRSGYTFGSGTRLTVV.